This is a list of T cell receptor beta chains from one sample in a study of cytomegalovirus exposure and HLA in healthy donors. Repertoires were generated with immunoSEQ multiplex PCR, while TCRdb's copy carries only in-frame clones and drops some. In the table there are 73,000 or so clones, approximately 80% of which are singletons. Sequencing was performed on PBMCs. These receptor sequences come from a human donor in good health. CDR3s include the opening cysteine and the closing phenylalanine or tryptophan. D genes are given only for firm matches. Size tells how often a clone was seen (once, few, many) or the class of an expanded clone, and some rows leave it out.

J: TRBJ1-2; size: few; V: TRBV29-1; D: -; DNA: TGCAGCGTTGAGAGCCTTAACTATGGCTACACCTTC; CDR3: CSVESLNYGYTF
J: TRBJ2-1; size: -; V: TRBV7-8; D: -; DNA: TGTGCCAGCAGCTTATCAACAGGTACAAATGAGCAGTTCTTC; CDR3: CASSLSTGTNEQFF
J: TRBJ2-1; size: -; V: TRBV2; D: TRBD2; DNA: TGTGCCAGCAGAAAGCGGGGGCCAGACAATGAGCAGTTCTTC; CDR3: CASRKRGPDNEQFF
J: TRBJ2-7; size: -; V: TRBV10-1; D: TRBD1; DNA: TGCGCTATAACCCCCGGGACAGGTGGTTACGAGCAGTACTTC; CDR3: CAITPGTGGYEQYF
J: TRBJ1-2; size: -; V: TRBV7-8; D: TRBD1; DNA: TGTGCCAGCAGCTTAGGCCGGACAGGGCTTTACCACCATGGCTACACCTTC; CDR3: CASSLGRTGLYHHGYTF
J: TRBJ1-2; size: -; V: TRBV5-1; D: -; DNA: TGCGCCAGCAGCCCGGTGGGTCCTCCGGGTGGCTACACCTTC; CDR3: CASSPVGPPGGYTF
J: TRBJ2-3; size: -; V: TRBV7-2; D: -; DNA: TGTGCCAGCAGCTTAGCGCCGGGACACCCGAGCACAGATACGCAGTATTTT; CDR3: CASSLAPGHPSTDTQYF
J: TRBJ2-7; size: -; V: TRBV29-1; D: -; DNA: TGCAGCGTTGAATTACTAGCAAGGCCATACGAGCAGTACTTC; CDR3: CSVELLARPYEQYF
J: TRBJ2-3; size: -; V: TRBV11-1; D: TRBD2; DNA: TGTGCCAGCAGCTCCCGTAGGACTAGAGGGGCAGATACGCAGTATTTT; CDR3: CASSSRRTRGADTQYF
J: TRBJ2-5; size: once; V: TRBV19; D: TRBD2; DNA: TGTGCCAGTAGTATAATGGCGGGGGTCGAAGAGACCCAGTACTTC; CDR3: CASSIMAGVEETQYF
J: TRBJ1-3; size: few; V: TRBV29-1; D: -; DNA: TGCAGCGTACAGTTCTCTGGAAACACCATATATTTT; CDR3: CSVQFSGNTIYF
J: TRBJ1-2; size: few; V: TRBV5-1; D: TRBD1; DNA: TGCGCCAGCAACCCTTTGACGGGGCAGGGGGTTCGTGGCTACACCTTC; CDR3: CASNPLTGQGVRGYTF
J: TRBJ1-1; size: -; V: TRBV19; D: TRBD1; DNA: TGTGCCAGTAGTATAGCAAGACAGGGCGACACTGAAGCTTTCTTT; CDR3: CASSIARQGDTEAFF
J: TRBJ2-5; size: few; V: TRBV19; D: TRBD1; DNA: TGTGCCAGTAGTACGCACCTAGACAGGGAAGAGACCCAGTACTTC; CDR3: CASSTHLDREETQYF